These 22 T cell receptor beta chains were all obtained from the same sample, sequenced in a study of PD-1 blockade in classical Hodgkin lymphoma. Assay used: immunoSEQ multiplex PCR; TCRdb lists only in-frame clones, some missing. This sample yields 31,000 or so clones, of which less than 75% are seen a single time; 3.5% to 5% belongs to the top ten. Documented time point: cycle 4 day 1 (C4D1), after 6 weeks of nivolumab. Every patient relapsed after autologous stem cell transplantation, and brentuximab vedotin exposure varied. The source was peripheral blood mononuclear cells (PBMCs), collected before the fourth cycle of nivolumab. The receptors stem from a human donor with classical Hodgkin lymphoma.

The genes are TRBV6-5 and TRBJ1-2; TRBD1 might be the D (5 bases). Germline CDR1 is MNHEY and CDR2 is SVGAGI. The CDR3 runs to 13 residues. Trimming cost V 5 bases and J 7 bases, with 14 bases left between them. The CDR3 spells CASSPAAGSGYTF. CDR3 sequence (DNA): TGTGCCAGCAGTCCCGCGGCAGGGAGTGGCTACACCTTC.

This clone appeared once. The chain links TRBV4-3 to TRBJ2-7; 9 bases line up with TRBD1. Germline values: CDR1 LGHNA, CDR2 YSLEER. After removal of 1 base from V and 6 bases from J, the junction contained 7 bases not matched to a gene. The CDR3 consists of 15 residues. In nucleotides, the CDR3 is TGCGCCAGCAGCCAAGGCGCGGGGACAGGGAGCGAGCAGTACTTC. This sequence encodes CASSQGAGTGSEQYF.

The DNA of the CDR3 is TGCAGCGGAGGGGATGGGTCAAACACTGAAGCTTTCTTT. Its protein is CSGGDGSNTEAFF. The V gene is TRBV29-1, the J gene TRBJ1-1, with D possibly being TRBD1 (5 bases). This CDR3 comprises 13 residues. Germline V gives CDR1 SQVTM, CDR2 ANQGSEA. Trimming pared 7 bases from V and 2 bases from J, leaving 14 bases between. Drawing the rest from reference TRBV29-1 and TRBJ1-1, the complete variable domain is SAVISQKPSRDICQRGTSLTIQCQVDSQVTMMFWYRQQPGQSLTLIATANQGSEATYESGFVIDKFPISRPNLTFSTLTVSNMSPEDSSIYLCSGGDGSNTEAFFGQGTRLTVV.

This chain connects TRBV7-8 to TRBJ2-1, with D unclear. The CDR3 sequence is 15 residues long. Trimming pared 3 bases from V and 9 bases from J, leaving 18 bases between. Germline V gives CDR1 SGHVS, CDR2 FQNEAQ. The CDR3 spells CASSLIWEGNGEQFF. The CDR3, as DNA: TGTGCCAGCAGCTTGATTTGGGAAGGGAACGGTGAGCAGTTCTTC. Complete variable domain (other parts from reference TRBV7-8 and TRBJ2-1): GAGVSQSPRYKVAKRGQDVALRCDPISGHVSLFWYQQALGQGPEFLTYFQNEAQLDKSGLPSDRFFAERPEGSVSTLKIQRTQQEDSAVYLCASSLIWEGNGEQFFGPGTRLTVL.

This chain connects TRBV12-5 to TRBJ1-2; no reliable D call. Trimming shortened V by 1 base and J by 8 bases, and 14 bases separated the two germline ends. This CDR3 has 14 residues. The germline CDR1 and CDR2 sequences are LGHNT and FRNRAP. The CDR3 DNA reads as TGTGCTAGTGGTTTGGCTCCGGGAGTGCAAGGCTACACCTTC. Its translation is CASGLAPGVQGYTF.

Only one count was recorded for this clone. The gene calls are TRBV7-9 and TRBJ2-5; possible D gene TRBD1, 6 bases. V lost 6 bases to trimming and J lost 1 base, with 15 bases between them. This CDR3 has 15 amino acids. Germline-derived CDR1 and CDR2 are SEHNR and FQNEAQ (reference sequence). The CDR3 region is CASRTSQGPQETQYF. For the CDR3, the DNA is TGTGCCAGCAGGACCTCCCAGGGGCCCCAAGAGACCCAGTACTTC.

The chain carries TRBV5-1 and TRBJ2-2, with 12 bases fitting TRBD2. This CDR3 comprises 17 residues. Trimming cost V 4 bases and J 5 bases; bases outside gene matches: 9. The V gene's germline CDR1 is SGHRS and CDR2 YFSETQ. CDR3 amino acids: CASSGTSGGPVTGELFF. The CDR3 DNA is TGCGCCAGCAGCGGTACTAGCGGGGGGCCCGTGACCGGGGAGCTGTTTTTT.

CDR3 amino acids: CAWDDSINEKLFF. CDR3 DNA sequence: TGTGCCTGGGACGACAGTATTAATGAAAAACTGTTTTTT. The chain joins TRBV30 to TRBJ1-4, with D maybe TRBD1 (5 bases). V was clipped by 5 bases and J by 4 bases, with 11 bases between them. The CDR3 length is 13 residues. Germline V CDR1 and CDR2: GTSNPN, SVGIG (reference sequence).

The rearrangement joins TRBV27 to TRBJ2-3, with TRBD1 as a possible D gene (8 bases). Trimming cost V 4 bases and J 5 bases, with 16 bases left between them. The CDR3 is 15 residues long. Germline CDR1 is MNHEY and CDR2 is SMNVEV (reference sequence). CDR3 loop: CASSSGGTGVDTQYF. In nucleotides, the CDR3 is TGTGCCAGCAGTTCCGGGGGGACAGGAGTAGATACGCAGTATTTT.

In DNA, the CDR3 is TGTGCCAGCAGAGTCTCGGCGACAGGAGCACTCTATGGCTACACCTTC. Protein sequence: CASRVSATGALYGYTF. V and J are TRBV2 and TRBJ1-2, with D possibly TRBD1 on 6 matching bases. V was trimmed by 6 bases and J by 4 bases, leaving 21 bases between them. The V gene's germline CDR1 is SNHLY and CDR2 FYNNEI. This CDR3 is 16 amino acids long.

The chain joins TRBV29-1 to TRBJ1-1; D is possibly TRBD1 (6 bases). The V gene lost 5 bases and the J gene lost 7 bases, with 11 bases spanning the gap. Germline V gives CDR1 SQVTM, CDR2 ANQGSEA. The CDR3 is 11 residues long. CDR3: CSVSTGYEAFF. CDR3 in DNA: TGCAGCGTTTCGACAGGATATGAAGCTTTCTTT.

This clone was observed a handful of times. The V and J genes are TRBV30 and TRBJ1-5; D might be TRBD1 (5 bases). Germline CDR1 GTSNPN, CDR2 SVGIG (reference sequence). The CDR3 runs 14 residues. V shed 1 base and J shed 4 bases, with 11 bases lying between them. CDR3 amino acids: CAWSEKQENQPQHF. The CDR3 DNA sequence: TGTGCCTGGAGTGAAAAACAGGAGAATCAGCCCCAGCATTTT.

The chain employs TRBV9 and TRBJ1-4; D not resolved. The CDR3 length is 14 residues. The V gene lost 0 bases and the J gene lost 8 bases, with 11 bases spanning the gap. The germline gives CDR1 SGDLS, CDR2 YYNGEE. CDR3 nucleotide sequence: TGTGCCAGCAGCGTAGCCGGGGTTGAGGAAAAACTGTTTTTT. Encoded protein: CASSVAGVEEKLFF.

This sequence joins TRBV19 and TRBJ2-3; weak D call: TRBD2 (6 bases). V was shortened by 7 bases and J by 2 bases, with 16 bases between the two germline ends. The germline CDR1 and CDR2 sequences are LNHDA and SQIVND (reference sequence). The CDR3 is 15 residues long. DNA of the CDR3: TGTGCCAGTATGGACGGAGGGCGGACCACAGATACGCAGTATTTT. Translated, it gives CASMDGGRTTDTQYF.

This clone was recorded a few times. V gene TRBV7-9 combines with J gene TRBJ1-4, with D possibly being TRBD1 (5 bases). Trimming took 7 bases from V and 8 from J, leaving 14 bases between them. CDR1 SEHNR and CDR2 FQNEAQ come from the germline V gene (reference sequence). The CDR3 is 13 amino acids. CDR3 region: CASNVGGDEKLFF. CDR3 nucleotide sequence: TGTGCCAGCAATGTGGGTGGGGACGAAAAACTGTTTTTT.

This chain uses TRBV29-1 with TRBJ2-7; 13 nucleotides line up with TRBD2. The CDR3 totals 17 residues. V gave up 1 base and J gave up 5 bases; unmatched junction bases: 11. The germline CDR1 and CDR2 sequences are SQVTM and ANQGSEA. The CDR3 sequence: CSVEALPLAGGKDEQYF. The CDR3, as DNA: TGCAGCGTTGAAGCTCTTCCACTAGCGGGAGGGAAGGACGAGCAGTACTTC.

The V call is TRBV28, the J call TRBJ1-2; D might be TRBD1 (6 bases). CDR1 and CDR2 from the germline V gene are MDHEN and SYDVKM. This CDR3 is 16 amino acids long. V dropped 5 bases and J dropped 1 base, with 17 bases sitting between them. The CDR3 here is CASSTTGLRFNYGYTF. Written as DNA, the CDR3 is TGTGCCAGCAGTACTACAGGGTTGAGGTTTAACTATGGCTACACCTTC.

The rearrangement uses TRBV6-5 and TRBJ2-3; tentative D call: TRBD2 (6 bases). CDR1 is MNHEY, CDR2 SVGAGI, per germline. The V gene lost 4 bases and the J gene lost 3 bases, with 14 bases spanning the gap. The length of the CDR3 is 15 residues. The CDR3 DNA follows: TGTGCCAGCAGTTTAATAGCGGAGGGAACAGATACGCAGTATTTT. It is translated as CASSLIAEGTDTQYF.

J is TRBJ1-4 and V is TRBV2; TRBD1 is a possible D gene (5 bases). The V gene lost 3 bases and the J gene lost 5 bases, with 10 bases spanning the gap. The germline V gene has CDR1 SNHLY and CDR2 FYNNEI. This CDR3 region has 14 residues. The CDR3 DNA reads as TGTGCCAGCAGTGACGGCGACAGCAATGAAAAACTGTTTTTT. It codes for CASSDGDSNEKLFF.

This chain joins TRBV10-3 and TRBJ2-2; 12 nucleotides align to TRBD2. V lost 9 bases and J lost 7; bases outside the gene matches: 6. Germline CDR1 is ENHRY and CDR2 is SYGVKD. The CDR3 spans 14 residues. Here the CDR3 reads CAIRLAGEDGELFF. The CDR3 nucleotides read TGTGCCATTCGACTAGCGGGAGAGGACGGGGAGCTGTTTTTT.

V and J are TRBV5-3 and TRBJ1-4; a weak D match, TRBD1 (5 bases). Being an ORF, TRBV5-3 has a function that is uncertain. V was shortened by 10 bases and J by 1 base, with 8 bases between the two germline ends. The CDR3 is 12 residues long. CDR3 in DNA: TGTGCCCGGGGACTAACTAATGAAAAACTGTTTTTT. This translates into CARGLTNEKLFF.

The genes are TRBV19 and TRBJ1-2, with a tentative D call TRBD1 (5 bases). The CDR3 extends over 11 amino acids. The V gene's germline CDR1 is LNHDA and CDR2 SQIVND (reference sequence). V was trimmed by 4 bases and J by 7 bases, leaving 7 bases between them. This CDR3 is CASSNGGGYTF. In DNA form, the CDR3 reads TGTGCCAGTAGTAACGGGGGTGGCTACACCTTC.